This record looks at one T cell receptor beta chain sequence and its context. This clonotype turned up a few times. This clone's antigen is unknown. It has no much larger one-base neighbor in the sample; base qualities were not kept. CDR1 and CDR2, per the germline V gene (reference sequence), are LGHDT and YNNKEL. The CDR3 runs 15 amino acids, cysteine and phenylalanine included. CDR3 DNA only is kept here, 45 bases in frame from base 1. V lost 4 bases and J lost 3 bases, and the count of bases not matched to a germline gene is 7. The reads were generated on an Illumina NovaSeq 6000. TCRalpha and TCRbeta cDNA libraries were constructed by 5'RACE with constant-segment primers, with sample barcodes and unique molecular identifiers being introduced. RNA was extracted from every sample with Trizol reagent. Amplification of the libraries took two PCR steps, and the second step added a second sample barcode plus Illumina TruSeq adapters. Libraries were sequenced on an Illumina NovaSeq with 2 x 150 bp paired-end reads. For the original study's pipeline: Reads were demultiplexed and collapsed into UMI-guided consensus sequences with migec v1.2.7. Using mixcr v2.1.11, UMI consensuses were aligned to TRA and TRB V and J templates and then assembled into clonotypes. Expanded or contracted clonotypes were those called significant by both edgeR and NoisET, with noise models trained on biological replicates. For edgeR calls, the cutoffs were a false discovery rate-adjusted p below 0.01 and a log2 fold-change threshold of 1. PCA with hierarchical clustering of max-normalized trajectories of the 1000 most abundant clonotypes was used as exploratory dynamics analysis. The CD4 or CD8 phenotype of responding clones was assigned using the separately sequenced CD4+ and CD8+ repertoires. TCRdb redid the processing of the public reads, applying fastp at Q25 and MiXCR, and retained in-frame beta chains. Here each entry gathers all rows of one CDR3 protein and keeps the most common genes and DNA. Here the V and J calls rest on TCRdb's processing, not on the authors' analysis. This sample holds about 270,000 distinct CDR3 sequences; approximately 15% were observed only once. Together, the top ten hold 2% to 2.5% of the sample.

This entry belongs to a study of T-cell memory formation after mild COVID-19 (dated by TCRdb to about 2021). For context, the study as a whole: TCR sequence clusters from the two donors were largely donor specific. T-cell clones expanding and contracting after mild COVID-19 in a couple of donors were tracked by longitudinal TCRalpha and TCRbeta repertoire sequencing. Two young, previously healthy adult volunteers made up the cohort, one male and one female. Broader findings and caveats from the paper: Some responding clones were found in pre-infection memory, which suggests that pre-existing cross-reactive memory T cells took part in the SARS-CoV-2 response. Clones that contracted from day 15 to 85 showed balanced CD4/CD8 phenotypes, whereas a second wave of clones that expanded from day 15 to 37 leaned towards CD4+. Only a couple of mild cases were covered in the study, and larger cohorts including severe cases with pre-infection samples were considered necessary. Contracting CD4+ clones turned up mainly in the CM and EM memory subsets, whereas EMRA was where CD8+ clones were enriched. SARS-CoV-2 specificity of the second-wave clones peaking on day 37 was not confirmed.

Ficoll-Paque density gradient centrifugation was used to isolate PBMCs. The chain uses TRBV3-1 and TRBJ1-1, and TRBD1 aligns with 8 junction nucleotides. The sample comprised PBMCs or a T cell subset sorted from them (not recorded which). This sequence originates from an adult woman who had mild COVID-19 (a few samples of this study predate the infection). The sample titles of this study are shuffled in the database, so cell type and time point are left out; the donor was told from shared clones. The CDR3 amino acid sequence is: CASSLRAGGDTEAFF. The DNA sequence follows: TGTGCCAGCAGCCTCAGGGCAGGGGGCGACACTGAAGCTTTCTTT.